The rows below give T cell receptor beta chains drawn from one sample of a study of tumor-infiltrating lymphocytes in localized non-small cell lung cancer. TCRdb keeps only in-frame clones here, not all; method: immunoSEQ multiplex PCR. The repertoire consists of 9,300 or so clones, with 75% occurring once and the leading ten covering about 5.8%. The source material was uninvolved lung tissue not adjacent to the tumor. The receptor set was obtained from a human donor with non-small cell lung cancer. Each CDR3 is given with its conserved first and last residue. The order of the fields is J gene, D gene, V gene, clone size, CDR3 protein, CDR3 DNA. D genes are given only for firm matches. Not every row has a clone size; where given, it reads once, few, many or a size class.

j_call: TRBJ2-3
d_call: NA
v_call: TRBV7-2
clone_size: NA
cdr3_aa: CASSLTMVDTQYF
cdr3_nt: TGTGCCAGCAGCTTGACGATGGTAGATACGCAGTATTTT

j_call: TRBJ2-1
d_call: NA
v_call: TRBV27
clone_size: few
cdr3_aa: CASSIGPKYNEQFF
cdr3_nt: TGTGCCAGCAGTATTGGACCAAAGTACAATGAGCAGTTCTTC

j_call: TRBJ1-2
d_call: TRBD1
v_call: TRBV25-1
clone_size: NA
cdr3_aa: CASSDGTGRGFGYTF
cdr3_nt: TGTGCCAGCAGTGATGGGACAGGGCGCGGGTTTGGCTACACCTTC

j_call: TRBJ2-5
d_call: TRBD2
v_call: TRBV28
clone_size: NA
cdr3_aa: CASSLTGLAGRAQYF
cdr3_nt: TGTGCCAGCAGTTTAACGGGACTAGCGGGCCGGGCCCAGTACTTC

j_call: TRBJ2-5
d_call: NA
v_call: TRBV29-1
clone_size: NA
cdr3_aa: CSVEGVLQETQYF
cdr3_nt: TGCAGCGTTGAAGGGGTCCTCCAAGAGACCCAGTACTTC

j_call: TRBJ2-1
d_call: NA
v_call: TRBV19
clone_size: NA
cdr3_aa: CASSPRGYNEQFF
cdr3_nt: TGTGCCAGTAGTCCCCGGGGGTACAATGAGCAGTTCTTC

j_call: TRBJ1-1
d_call: TRBD1
v_call: TRBV5-1
clone_size: NA
cdr3_aa: CASSRGTGGPEAFF
cdr3_nt: TGCGCCAGCAGCCGCGGGACAGGGGGCCCTGAAGCTTTCTTT

j_call: TRBJ2-5
d_call: NA
v_call: TRBV10-1
clone_size: NA
cdr3_aa: CASNPNGYQETQYF
cdr3_nt: TGCGCCAGCAACCCTAACGGGTACCAAGAGACCCAGTACTTC

j_call: TRBJ2-1
d_call: TRBD2
v_call: TRBV29-1
clone_size: once
cdr3_aa: CSVGREPSYNEQFF
cdr3_nt: TGCAGCGTTGGGCGGGAGCCCTCCTACAATGAGCAGTTCTTC

j_call: TRBJ2-5
d_call: TRBD1
v_call: TRBV7-6
clone_size: NA
cdr3_aa: CASSRGTGGETQYF
cdr3_nt: TGTGCCAGCAGCCGGGGGACAGGGGGGGAGACCCAGTACTTC

j_call: TRBJ2-1
d_call: NA
v_call: TRBV6-5
clone_size: NA
cdr3_aa: CASSYSRCPYEQFF
cdr3_nt: TGTGCCAGCAGTTACTCGAGGTGTCCGTATGAGCAGTTCTTC

j_call: TRBJ2-5
d_call: NA
v_call: TRBV14
clone_size: NA
cdr3_aa: CASSYDSSGETQYF
cdr3_nt: TGTGCCAGCAGCTACGACTCTTCGGGGGAGACCCAGTACTTC

j_call: TRBJ1-1
d_call: TRBD1
v_call: TRBV5-6
clone_size: once
cdr3_aa: CASSTFTGGTNTEAFF
cdr3_nt: TGTGCCAGCAGCACCTTTACAGGGGGTACGAACACTGAAGCTTTCTTT

j_call: TRBJ2-3
d_call: NA
v_call: TRBV6-4
clone_size: NA
cdr3_aa: CASSEGGTDTQYF
cdr3_nt: TGTGCCAGCAGTGAAGGGGGCACAGATACGCAGTATTTT

j_call: TRBJ1-1
d_call: NA
v_call: TRBV19
clone_size: few
cdr3_aa: CASRLGALVTEAFF
cdr3_nt: TGTGCCAGTAGATTGGGGGCGCTTGTAACTGAAGCTTTCTTT

j_call: TRBJ2-5
d_call: NA
v_call: TRBV18
clone_size: NA
cdr3_aa: CASSPASGGETQYF
cdr3_nt: TGTGCCAGCTCACCCGCCTCGGGTGGAGAGACCCAGTACTTC

j_call: TRBJ1-1
d_call: NA
v_call: TRBV18
clone_size: few
cdr3_aa: CASSPNGRSVLAFF
cdr3_nt: TGTGCCAGCTCACCGAACGGACGGTCGGTGCTTGCTTTCTTT

j_call: TRBJ1-1
d_call: NA
v_call: TRBV5-1
clone_size: few
cdr3_aa: CASSTGQNTEAFF
cdr3_nt: TGCGCCAGCAGCACAGGACAGAACACTGAAGCTTTCTTT

j_call: TRBJ2-7
d_call: NA
v_call: TRBV7-6
clone_size: NA
cdr3_aa: CASSHGSEQYF
cdr3_nt: TGTGCCAGCAGCCACGGGTCCGAGCAGTACTTC

j_call: TRBJ2-1
d_call: TRBD2
v_call: TRBV2
clone_size: NA
cdr3_aa: CASRGLVDEQFF
cdr3_nt: TGTGCCAGCAGAGGACTAGTCGATGAGCAGTTCTTC

j_call: TRBJ2-2
d_call: NA
v_call: TRBV30
clone_size: few
cdr3_aa: CAWSDYLDHTGELFF
cdr3_nt: TGTGCCTGGAGTGACTACCTGGACCACACCGGGGAGCTGTTTTTT

j_call: TRBJ1-5
d_call: TRBD1
v_call: TRBV6-1
clone_size: NA
cdr3_aa: CASSEGPPGTAQPQHF
cdr3_nt: TGTGCCAGCAGTGAGGGTCCCCCCGGGACAGCACAGCCCCAGCATTTT

j_call: TRBJ2-5
d_call: NA
v_call: TRBV7-9
clone_size: NA
cdr3_aa: CASSLGSAEETQYF
cdr3_nt: TGTGCCAGCAGCTTAGGTTCGGCAGAAGAGACCCAGTACTTC

j_call: TRBJ2-1
d_call: TRBD2
v_call: TRBV6-5
clone_size: NA
cdr3_aa: CASRLTSGSYNEQFF
cdr3_nt: TGTGCCAGCAGACTTACTAGCGGTTCCTACAATGAGCAGTTCTTC

j_call: TRBJ2-3
d_call: NA
v_call: TRBV10-3
clone_size: NA
cdr3_aa: CAITRGDTQYF
cdr3_nt: TGTGCCATCACAAGGGGTGATACGCAGTATTTT

j_call: TRBJ1-2
d_call: NA
v_call: TRBV7-9
clone_size: NA
cdr3_aa: CASSLNRIDGYTF
cdr3_nt: TGTGCCAGCAGCTTAAACAGGATCGATGGCTACACCTTC

j_call: TRBJ2-3
d_call: NA
v_call: TRBV28
clone_size: NA
cdr3_aa: CASSESTSTDTQYF
cdr3_nt: TGTGCCAGCAGTGAGTCCACTAGCACAGATACGCAGTATTTT

j_call: TRBJ2-1
d_call: TRBD2
v_call: TRBV2
clone_size: NA
cdr3_aa: CASSETAGGQGNEQFF
cdr3_nt: TGTGCCAGCAGTGAGACAGCGGGAGGGCAGGGCAATGAGCAGTTCTTC

j_call: TRBJ2-5
d_call: NA
v_call: TRBV5-1
clone_size: NA
cdr3_aa: CASSLDSVQETQYF
cdr3_nt: TGCGCCAGCAGCTTGGACAGCGTACAAGAGACCCAGTACTTC

j_call: TRBJ2-7
d_call: TRBD1
v_call: TRBV7-2
clone_size: NA
cdr3_aa: CASSYKSVSGTGYYEQYF
cdr3_nt: TGTGCCAGCAGCTACAAATCAGTCTCCGGGACAGGGTACTACGAGCAGTACTTC

j_call: TRBJ1-2
d_call: TRBD1
v_call: TRBV28
clone_size: NA
cdr3_aa: CASSFPTGAYGYTF
cdr3_nt: TGTGCCAGCAGTTTCCCAACAGGGGCCTATGGCTACACCTTC

j_call: TRBJ2-7
d_call: NA
v_call: TRBV6-1
clone_size: NA
cdr3_aa: CASSEDRARNEQYF
cdr3_nt: TGTGCCAGCAGTGAAGATAGAGCGAGGAACGAGCAGTACTTC

j_call: TRBJ1-1
d_call: NA
v_call: TRBV5-1
clone_size: NA
cdr3_aa: CASSQQGNTEAFF
cdr3_nt: TGCGCCAGCAGCCAACAGGGAAACACTGAAGCTTTCTTT

j_call: TRBJ2-1
d_call: NA
v_call: TRBV7-8
clone_size: NA
cdr3_aa: CASSLGASGSSYNEQFF
cdr3_nt: TGTGCCAGCAGCCTAGGGGCCAGCGGCAGCTCCTACAATGAGCAGTTCTTC

j_call: TRBJ1-2
d_call: NA
v_call: TRBV2
clone_size: NA
cdr3_aa: CASSPDLTFGGYTF
cdr3_nt: TGTGCCAGCAGTCCCGATTTGACCTTCGGCGGCTACACCTTC

j_call: TRBJ2-1
d_call: TRBD2
v_call: TRBV29-1
clone_size: NA
cdr3_aa: CSTKREPSRGQFF
cdr3_nt: TGCAGTACGAAGCGGGAGCCTAGCCGAGGGCAGTTCTTC